These 23 T cell receptor beta chains were all obtained from the same sample, sequenced in a study of T cells after yellow fever vaccination. TCRdb re-derived calls from the 5' RACE reads in MiXCR, one entry per CDR3 protein. The sample includes some 250,000 distinct CDR3 sequences, about 3.7% of them seen just once. The input for sequencing was PBMCs, taken 15 days after the yellow fever booster vaccination. These receptors came from a man in his late teens or twenties who received the YFV17D yellow fever vaccine.

To note about this clonotype: This clone may be a read error of a much larger clone one base away. CDR3 in DNA: TGTGCCAGCTGCTTTAACGGCGACGTGCAGTACGTC. Translating it yields CASCFNGDVQYV. The chain combines TRBV7-9 with TRBJ2-7; D not certain. Germline values: CDR1 SEHNR, CDR2 FQNEAQ (reference sequence). The CDR3 covers 12 residues.

This rearrangement joins TRBV12-3 or TRBV12-4 to TRBJ1-5; D call uncertain. CDR3 length equals 15 residues. V lost 2 bases, J lost 3 bases, and 11 bases lay in between. The CDR3 DNA reads as TGTGCCAGCAGTTTATCGTCAGGATTCAATCAGCCCCAGCATTTT. As protein: CASSLSSGFNQPQHF.

This clonotype was recorded at least ten times. The rearrangement links TRBV4-3 to TRBJ2-3; D remains ambiguous. The V gene's germline CDR1 is LGHNA and CDR2 YSLEER. The CDR3 is 15 residues long. The V end lost 0 bases, the J end lost 2 bases, and 9 bases lay between the germline ends. CDR3 protein: CASSQEPQDTDTQYF. The DNA of the CDR3 is TGCGCCAGCAGCCAAGAACCCCAGGACACAGATACGCAGTATTTT.

This clonotype was seen repeatedly, ten times or more. This chain connects TRBV3-1 to TRBJ1-2; a weak D match, TRBD1 (5 bases). CDR3 length: 14 residues. Trimming pared 0 bases from V and 5 bases from J, leaving 10 bases between. CDR1 LGHDT and CDR2 YNNKEL come from the germline V gene (reference sequence). The CDR3 sequence is CASSQDTGAYGYTF. CDR3 DNA: TGTGCCAGCAGCCAAGATACCGGGGCTTATGGCTACACCTTC.

This clonotype has at least ten counts. J is TRBJ1-5 and V is TRBV6-1; D remains ambiguous. This CDR3 is built from 16 residues. Germline CDR1 reads MNHNS; CDR2 reads SASEGT. Trimming cost V 2 bases and J 3 bases, with 14 bases left between them. The CDR3 coding sequence is TGTGCCAGCAGTGAACGGGTTGGCAGTTTCAATCAGCCCCAGCATTTT. Protein: CASSERVGSFNQPQHF.

This clonotype came up many times. This chain joins TRBV5-1 and TRBJ1-1, with unresolved D. Trimming took off 1 base at V and 1 base at J, with 8 bases between the two ends. This CDR3 has 14 amino acids. Germline V gene sequence: CDR1 SGHRS, CDR2 YFSETQ. The CDR3 loop reads CASSLTGANTEAFF. DNA of the CDR3: TGCGCCAGCAGCTTGACGGGCGCGAACACTGAAGCTTTCTTT.

In its sample, this clonotype was seen many times. This chain connects TRBV20-1 to TRBJ2-7, with D possibly called TRBD1 or TRBD2 (6 bases each). The V gene lost 8 bases and the J gene lost 3 bases, with 14 bases spanning the gap. CDR3 size: 12 residues. Germline CDR1 and CDR2: DFQATT and SNEGSKA (reference sequence). The CDR3 is CSIEGGSYEQYF. The CDR3 DNA sequence: TGCAGTATAGAGGGGGGCAGCTACGAGCAGTACTTC.

Many counts were recorded for this clonotype. The J gene is TRBJ2-7, the V gene TRBV29-1; 9 positions agree with TRBD1. With V trimmed by 4 bases and J by 3 bases, 4 bases remained unmatched. The CDR3 consists of 13 residues. CDR1 SQVTM and CDR2 ANQGSEA come from the germline V gene. CDR3 amino acids: CSVVGTGIYEQYF. The CDR3 DNA sequence: TGCAGCGTTGTGGGGACAGGGATCTACGAGCAGTACTTC.

At least ten counts were recorded for this clonotype. The chain links TRBV7-2 to TRBJ2-5; D is possibly TRBD1 or TRBD2 (6 bases each). Germline loops: CDR1 SGHTA, CDR2 FQGNSA. Trimming shortened V by 5 bases and J by 5 bases, and 18 bases separated the two germline ends. The CDR3 runs 15 residues. In DNA, the CDR3 is TGTGCCAGCAGCACCCGTATGGGGGGCACGGAGACCCAGTACTTC. Translating gives CASSTRMGGTETQYF.

This clonotype was detected only a few times. CDR3 in amino acids: CASSFHSGGYYNEQFF. In DNA form, the CDR3 reads TGTGCCAGCAGCTTCCATAGCGGGGGATATTACAATGAGCAGTTCTTC. J is TRBJ2-1 and V is TRBV11-2, with 9 bases lining up with TRBD2. The CDR3 is made up of 16 amino acids. Germline values: CDR1 SGHAT, CDR2 FQNNGV. The V and J ends lost 3 bases and 4 bases, in that order; junction bases with no gene match: 7.

Many counts were recorded for this clonotype. This chain connects TRBV4-3 to TRBJ2-5; D gene ambiguous. Germline V lookup: CDR1 LGHNA, CDR2 YSLEER. This CDR3 comprises 16 residues. V was trimmed by 0 bases and J by 0 bases, leaving 11 bases between them. CDR3: CASSQDYVSYQETQYF. CDR3 nucleotides: TGCGCCAGCAGCCAAGATTATGTTTCGTACCAAGAGACCCAGTACTTC.

This clonotype was counted ten times or more. In nucleotides, the CDR3 is TGTGCCAGCAGCTTACGCGCCGTGTGGATAGCGGGGAACACAGATACGCAGTATTTT. Translation gives CASSLRAVWIAGNTDTQYF. V and J are TRBV7-2 and TRBJ2-3, with TRBD2 matching 8 bases. CDR1 is SGHTA and CDR2 is FQGNSA in the germline V gene. Trimming cost V 2 bases and J 2 bases; bases outside gene matches: 15. The CDR3 is 19 residues long.

This clonotype occurred many times. The chain combines TRBV20-1 with TRBJ1-1; D uncertain. Trimming pared 6 bases from V and 6 bases from J, leaving 11 bases between. CDR1 DFQATT and CDR2 SNEGSKA come from the germline V gene (reference sequence). The CDR3 has 11 residues. The CDR3 here is CSALGQAEAFF. CDR3 in DNA: TGCAGTGCCCTTGGCCAGGCTGAAGCTTTCTTT.

This clonotype was counted ten times or more. The CDR3 region has the DNA TGTGCCAGCAGCGGTGGGGACAGGGACCACACTGAAGCTTTCTTT. Its protein is CASSGGDRDHTEAFF. This chain connects TRBV9 to TRBJ1-1; 9 nucleotides line up with TRBD1. Germline assignment: CDR1 SGDLS and CDR2 YYNGEE. The CDR3 runs 15 residues. V was clipped by 3 bases and J by 3 bases; unmatched bases: 6.

This clonotype was seen ten or more times. The genes are TRBV24-1 and TRBJ2-3; 7 bases fit TRBD1. This CDR3 contains 15 residues. V trimming: 6 bases; J trimming: 3 bases; junction bases outside the gene matches: 8. Germline V gene data show CDR1 as KGHDR and CDR2 as SFDVKD. The CDR3 bases are TGTGCCACCAGTCAGACAGGGTTTGGGACAGATACGCAGTATTTT. Its translation is CATSQTGFGTDTQYF.

This clonotype was counted ten times or more. This sequence joins TRBV19 and TRBJ2-3; TRBD2 aligns across 11 bases. The CDR3 extends over 16 amino acids. Per the germline V gene, CDR1 is LNHDA and CDR2 is SQIVND (reference sequence). With 6 bases clipped from V and 4 bases from J, the junction kept 9 bases outside the gene matches. The CDR3 region is CASSPLAGETSDTQYF. DNA for the CDR3: TGTGCCAGTAGCCCACTAGCGGGGGAAACATCAGATACGCAGTATTTT.

In this sample, this clonotype turned up many times. The chain joins TRBV4-1 to TRBJ1-1; D remains unclear. Germline V gene lookup returns CDR1 MGHRA and CDR2 YSYEKL. V was shortened by 1 base and J by 8 bases, with 20 bases between the two germline ends. This CDR3 contains 16 residues. CDR3 nucleotide sequence: TGCGCCAGCAGCCAAGTATTATACACGGAGAAACTCGAAGCTTTCTTT. This sequence encodes CASSQVLYTEKLEAFF.

This clonotype was recorded at least ten times. The chain has TRBV4-3 and TRBJ2-7, with 8 bases aligning to TRBD2. Looked up from germline, CDR1 is LGHNA and CDR2 is YSLEER. The CDR3 extends over 17 amino acids. With 0 bases clipped from V and 9 bases from J, the junction kept 16 bases outside the gene matches. This CDR3 reads CASSQDVSSGDLRVQYF. The CDR3 DNA reads TGCGCCAGCAGCCAAGATGTGAGTAGCGGGGACTTACGAGTGCAGTACTTC.

About this clonotype: With a much larger clone just one base away, this may be a read error. V and J are TRBV18 and TRBJ2-1; D is ambiguous. This CDR3 is built from 16 residues. The germline V gene has CDR1 KGHSH and CDR2 LQKENI. CDR3 bases: TGTGCCAGCTCACCCGGAATGACGAGCTCCTTCAATGAGCAGTTCTTC. It yields the protein CASSPGMTSSFNEQFF.

This clonotype was found many times. V usage is TRBV14 and J usage is TRBJ1-1; possibly TRBD1 for D (5 bases). Looked up from germline, CDR1 is SGHDN and CDR2 is FVKESK. The CDR3 loop spans 13 amino acids. Trimming took off 4 bases at V and 0 bases at J, with 6 bases between the two ends. The CDR3 here is CASSRDLNTEAFF. CDR3 sequence (DNA): TGTGCCAGCAGCCGGGACCTGAACACTGAAGCTTTCTTT.

Turning to this clonotype: This may be a read error, as it is one base from a much larger clone. The gene calls are TRBV21-1 and TRBJ2-3; TRBD1 is the table's D call, not checked against the DNA. TRBV21-1 is a pseudogene segment. The CDR3 spans 14 residues. For the CDR3, the DNA is TGTGCCAGCTGCCGCCCGGCGGCGGGCGATACGCAGTATTTT. Protein product: CASCRPAAGDTQYF.

Ten or more counts support this clonotype. The rearrangement links TRBV4-3 to TRBJ2-5, with TRBD2 identical over 13 bases. Trimming took 4 bases from V and 5 from J; bases not matched to a gene: 7. Germline loops: CDR1 LGHNA, CDR2 YSLEER. This CDR3 contains 16 residues. CDR3 sequence (DNA): TGCGCCAGCAGCCGAGGGACTAGCGGGGTTGGTGAGACCCAGTACTTC. It is translated as CASSRGTSGVGETQYF.

This clonotype has ten or more counts. The chain has TRBV6-6 and TRBJ1-5; the D is unclear. Trimming pared 6 bases from V and 0 bases from J, leaving 12 bases between. Germline V gene data show CDR1 as MNHNY and CDR2 as SVGAGI (reference sequence). CDR3 length: 15 amino acids. The CDR3 DNA sequence: TGTGCCAGCAGCCCGGGCCCGTATAGCAATCAGCCCCAGCATTTT. This codes for CASSPGPYSNQPQHF.